The TCR beta chain described here comes from a study of T cells after yellow fever vaccination. The CDR3 is made up of 15 amino acids. CDR1 is WNHNN, CDR2 SYGVQD, per germline (reference sequence). V was cut by 3 bases and J by 1 base, with 13 bases left in between. Via MiXCR, TCRdb re-called the 5' RACE reads, giving one row per CDR3 protein. The sample lists some 350,000 distinct CDR3 sequences; roughly 11% were seen once. The gene calls are TRBV10-1 and TRBJ2-7, with D maybe TRBD1 (6 bases). This receptor was obtained from a man aged 18 to 29 who received the YFV17D yellow fever vaccine. The sequenced sample was PBMCs, obtained on the day of the first yellow fever vaccination. The CDR3 loop reads CASSDSGTPSYEQYF. The CDR3 DNA is TGCGCCAGCAGTGACTCCGGGACACCTTCCTACGAGCAGTACTTC.